Listed below are T cell receptor beta chains from one sample, sequenced in a study of cytomegalovirus exposure and HLA in healthy donors. The method was immunoSEQ multiplex PCR; TCRdb's version includes in-frame clones alone and lacks a portion of them. The sample carries approximately 61,000 clones, about four fifths recorded once. Sequences were obtained from PBMCs. These receptors came from a young man in good health and CMV-seropositive. Each CDR3 is given with its conserved first and last residue. The order of the fields is CDR3 protein, V gene, J gene.

CASSPPSGANGYTF	TRBV18	TRBJ1-2
CASRGSTGSNEKLFF	TRBV6-1	TRBJ1-4
CAARTGDSPLHF	TRBV6-5	TRBJ1-6
CAWRRTGYTEAFF	TRBV30	TRBJ1-1
CASSPGTANTGELFF	TRBV2	TRBJ2-2
CASTRETGNSPLHF	TRBV2	TRBJ1-6
CASSAVGTGVTEAFF	TRBV13	TRBJ1-1
CASRTSGRETQYF	TRBV4-1	TRBJ2-5
CASSYGTDYNSPLHF	TRBV6-5	TRBJ1-6
CSVVTQGGGTQHF	TRBV29-1	TRBJ1-5
CASSRGSVGLGSTDTQYF	TRBV5-1	TRBJ2-3
CASSRGGVGAYEQYF	TRBV6-5	TRBJ2-7
CASSLVTGYGYTF	TRBV27	TRBJ1-2
CASSRGTGGEKLFF	TRBV5-4	TRBJ1-4
CASLPGQGTTRPQHF	TRBV6-1	TRBJ1-5
CASSLGRGGSF	TRBV7-2	TRBJ1-2
CASSLGQGSEHGYTF	TRBV11-2	TRBJ1-2
CAWSGQGETEAFF	TRBV30	TRBJ1-1
CASSPLAGDVSYNEQFF	TRBV7-2	TRBJ2-1
CASSELAGADTQYF	TRBV6-4	TRBJ2-3
CASTVGLGADTQYF	TRBV11-2	TRBJ2-3
CASSLDLAVNEKLFF	TRBV5-1	TRBJ1-4
CAISESGRVAEAFF	TRBV10-3	TRBJ1-1
CAWDTPSGANVLTF	TRBV30	TRBJ2-6
CASKGRGRVHEQYF	TRBV10-2	TRBJ2-7